These T cell receptor beta chains were read from a single sample in a study of post-analysis software for immune sequencing data. TCRdb reanalysed the PCR reads using MiXCR and keeps one entry per CDR3 protein. The data show 600,000 to 750,000 distinct CDR3 sequences, 55% to 60% seen once. The sequencing input was blood. Receptors were obtained from a girl aged 2 to 9 with multiple sclerosis. Both conserved end residues are part of each CDR3. Fields, in order: J gene, D gene, clone size, V gene, CDR3 protein, CDR3 DNA. D genes are given only for firm matches. Part of the rows lack a size; the others show once, few, many or a class for expanded clones.

TRBJ2-5	TRBD1	-	TRBV7-9	CASRTTGEETQYF	TGTGCCAGCAGGACGACAGGGGAGGAGACCCAGTACTTC
TRBJ2-7	TRBD1	few	TRBV12-3/TRBV12-4	CASRNGQGPYEQYF	TGTGCCAGCAGAAACGGACAGGGGCCCTACGAGCAGTACTTC
TRBJ2-5	-	-	TRBV28	CASSLGSGPTGEQYF	TGTGCCAGCAGTTTGGGTAGTGGACCCACGGGGGAGCAGTACTTC
TRBJ2-1	-	-	TRBV5-6	CASSRLVINEQFF	TGTGCCAGCAGCAGACTAGTGATCAATGAGCAGTTCTTC
TRBJ1-2	TRBD1	-	TRBV20-1	CSARATDRGLYGYTF	TGCAGTGCTAGAGCTACAGACAGGGGGCTCTATGGCTACACCTTC
TRBJ2-1	TRBD2	-	TRBV5-1	CASSFDGGAGDEQFF	TGCGCCAGCAGTTTTGACGGGGGGGCCGGCGATGAGCAGTTCTTC
TRBJ2-5	-	once	TRBV5-1	CASSEGYQETQYF	TGCGCCAGCAGTGAAGGGTACCAAGAGACCCAGTACTTC
TRBJ2-1	TRBD1	-	TRBV6-5	CASSSTGNHNEQFF	TGTGCCAGCAGTTCGACAGGGAATCACAATGAGCAGTTCTTC
TRBJ1-6	-	-	TRBV6-2/TRBV6-3	CASSSRQADNSPLHF	TGTGCCAGCAGTTCGAGACAGGCTGATAATTCACCCCTCCACTTT
TRBJ1-2	TRBD1	-	TRBV7-2	CASSLERGREYGYTF	TGTGCCAGCAGCTTAGAGAGGGGGCGGGAGTATGGCTACACCTTC
TRBJ2-3	TRBD1	-	TRBV7-3	CASSLRSWDRSTDTQYF	TGTGCCAGCAGCTTAAGGTCTTGGGACAGAAGCACAGATACGCAGTATTTT
TRBJ1-5	TRBD1	few	TRBV6-1	CASSPGTGGIWHQPQHF	TGTGCCAGCAGCCCCGGGACAGGGGGAATCTGGCATCAGCCCCAGCATTTT
TRBJ2-1	TRBD2	-	TRBV7-9	CASSLAPFLRGGLSYNEQFF	TGTGCCAGCAGCTTAGCCCCCTTCTTGCGGGGGGGCCTCTCCTACAATGAGCAGTTCTTC
TRBJ2-5	TRBD2	-	TRBV6-5	CASSSRWASGRSETQYF	TGTGCCAGCAGTTCTCGCTGGGCTAGCGGGAGGTCAGAGACCCAGTACTTC
TRBJ2-1	TRBD1	-	TRBV15	CATSGTRDRDYNEQFF	TGTGCCACCAGCGGCACCCGGGACAGGGACTACAATGAGCAGTTCTTC
TRBJ2-7	TRBD1	-	TRBV11-2	CASSLSTGVYEQYF	TGTGCCAGCAGCCTATCGACAGGGGTCTACGAGCAGTACTTC
TRBJ2-2	-	-	TRBV5-1	CASSLGDSGELFF	TGCGCCAGCAGCTTAGGGGATTCCGGGGAGCTGTTTTTT
TRBJ2-1	-	-	TRBV3-1	CASSPLLGPREQFF	TGTGCCAGCAGCCCCCTCCTAGGCCCTAGGGAGCAGTTCTTC
TRBJ2-7	TRBD1	-	TRBV7-9	CASWGTADAYEQYF	TGTGCCAGCTGGGGGACAGCAGATGCCTACGAGCAGTACTTC
TRBJ2-5	TRBD2	once	TRBV29-1	CSVEQRGFQETQYF	TGCAGCGTTGAACAGCGGGGGTTCCAAGAGACCCAGTACTTC
TRBJ2-3	-	-	TRBV11-2	CASSPKWANTQYF	TGTGCCAGCAGCCCGAAGTGGGCAAATACGCAGTATTTT
TRBJ2-1	-	few	TRBV5-1	CASTLGTTYNEQFF	TGCGCCAGCACCTTAGGGACAACCTACAATGAGCAGTTCTTC
TRBJ2-1	-	-	TRBV2	CASRERRNTNNEQFF	TGTGCCAGCAGAGAGCGACGGAATACTAACAATGAGCAGTTCTTC
TRBJ1-2	-	-	TRBV7-9	CASSAGLANYGYTF	TGTGCCAGCAGCGCGGGATTAGCTAACTATGGCTACACCTTC
TRBJ2-3	-	few	TRBV29-1	CSVGELLGGITDTQYF	TGCAGCGTTGGCGAACTACTTGGAGGCATCACAGATACGCAGTATTTT
TRBJ1-5	-	-	TRBV7-9	CASSLEVSQPQHF	TGTGCCAGCAGCTTAGAAGTATCTCAGCCCCAGCATTTT
TRBJ2-3	TRBD1	few	TRBV12-3/TRBV12-4	CASSTDRGADTQYF	TGTGCCAGCAGCACGGACAGGGGAGCGGATACGCAGTATTTT
TRBJ2-5	TRBD2	few	TRBV20-1	CSAGRTQETQYF	TGCAGTGCCGGGAGGACTCAAGAGACCCAGTACTTC
TRBJ1-1	-	-	TRBV20-1	CSARRGGGGDTEAFF	TGCAGTGCTAGAAGGGGAGGCGGGGGGGACACTGAAGCTTTCTTT
TRBJ2-1	TRBD1	few	TRBV3-1	CASSQDGAYRGNEQFF	TGTGCCAGCAGCCAAGATGGGGCATACAGGGGCAATGAGCAGTTCTTC
TRBJ2-3	-	-	TRBV29-1	CSVGGRQADTQYF	TGCAGCGTTGGGGGGCGTCAGGCAGATACGCAGTATTTT
TRBJ1-5	-	few	TRBV4-3	CASSQDTQGDQPQHF	TGCGCCAGCAGCCAAGATACACAGGGTGATCAGCCCCAGCATTTT
TRBJ2-7	TRBD2	-	TRBV11-2	CASSSIGTSGGHYEQYF	TGTGCCAGCAGCTCAATCGGGACTAGCGGGGGACACTACGAGCAGTACTTC
TRBJ2-3	-	-	TRBV6-4	CASSDAGGTDTQYF	TGTGCCAGCAGTGACGCAGGGGGCACAGATACGCAGTATTTT
TRBJ1-6	-	few	TRBV12-3/TRBV12-4	CASSSWGAQGSPLHF	TGTGCCAGCAGTTCCTGGGGGGCGCAGGGTTCACCCCTCCACTTT
TRBJ2-7	TRBD2	-	TRBV20-1	CSASGAGAYEQYF	TGCAGTGCTAGTGGAGCGGGAGCCTACGAGCAGTACTTC
TRBJ1-6	-	-	TRBV7-2	CASSLGGEAYNSPLHF	TGTGCCAGCAGCCTCGGGGGGGAGGCCTATAATTCACCCCTCCACTTT
TRBJ2-3	TRBD2	-	TRBV12-3/TRBV12-4	CASRLDGRIDTQYF	TGTGCCAGCCGTCTCGACGGGAGGATAGATACGCAGTATTTT
TRBJ2-5	-	-	TRBV13	CASSPRLEGETQYF	TGTGCCAGCAGCCCAAGACTAGAGGGAGAGACCCAGTACTTC
TRBJ1-2	-	-	TRBV29-1	CSVDSRGATNYGYTF	TGCAGCGTTGACAGTCGGGGGGCCACTAACTATGGCTACACCTTC
TRBJ1-5	-	-	TRBV20-1	CSARARGNQPQHF	TGCAGTGCTAGAGCCCGGGGGAATCAGCCCCAGCATTTT
TRBJ2-1	-	-	TRBV20-1	CSARVEGGGGWNEQFF	TGCAGTGCTAGAGTTGAGGGGGGAGGAGGGTGGAATGAGCAGTTCTTC
TRBJ2-3	-	-	TRBV7-7	CASSLVWGPDSSTDTQYF	TGTGCCAGCAGCTTAGTCTGGGGGCCTGACAGTAGCACAGATACGCAGTATTTT
TRBJ2-3	-	once	TRBV6-5	CASGRRDPRRTDTQYF	TGTGCCAGCGGCCGCCGGGACCCACGGCGCACAGATACGCAGTATTTT
TRBJ1-1	-	-	TRBV29-1	CSVELGSWTEAFF	TGCAGCGTTGAATTGGGGAGTTGGACTGAAGCTTTCTTT
TRBJ1-2	-	-	TRBV6-5	CASSYSTIPNYGYTF	TGTGCCAGCAGTTACTCGACCATTCCTAACTATGGCTACACCTTC